Listed below are T cell receptor beta chains from one sample, sequenced in a study of OX40 agonist ivuxolimab in advanced cancers. The table came from immunoSEQ multiplex PCR; TCRdb's copy has only in-frame clones and leaves some out. This sample has 99,000 or so clones, with less than 85% found just once. Here the sequenced sample was CD4+ or CD8+ T cells sorted from blood, taken in a trial of the OX40 agonist ivuxolimab. These receptors were obtained from an adult with an advanced solid tumor such as melanoma, head and neck, liver or kidney cancer. Each CDR3 is given without its conserved first and last residue. Fields, in order: CDR3 length, V gene, CDR3 protein.

CDR3 length: 11; V gene: TRBV6-1; CDR3 protein: ASSERGNTEAF
CDR3 length: 12; V gene: TRBV6-4; CDR3 protein: ASSVAAHYNEQF
CDR3 length: 15; V gene: TRBV15; CDR3 protein: ATSRDVGSAMGYGYT
CDR3 length: 8; V gene: TRBV9; CDR3 protein: ASGEETQY
CDR3 length: 13; V gene: TRBV4-2; CDR3 protein: ASSRSRQANTEAF
CDR3 length: 11; V gene: TRBV5-6; CDR3 protein: ASSLGSGDTQY
CDR3 length: 11; V gene: TRBV12-5; CDR3 protein: ASGPTGGDGYT
CDR3 length: 13; V gene: TRBV11-2; CDR3 protein: ASTLGGGGSYEQY
CDR3 length: 13; V gene: TRBV6-5; CDR3 protein: ASSYSIGGADTQY
CDR3 length: 12; V gene: TRBV2; CDR3 protein: ASTFPGGTEKLF
CDR3 length: 15; V gene: TRBV4-3; CDR3 protein: ASSQDGGGQGTDTQY
CDR3 length: 13; V gene: TRBV9; CDR3 protein: ASSDDRRMGGELF
CDR3 length: 12; V gene: TRBV11-1; CDR3 protein: ASSSSGGRREQF
CDR3 length: 13; V gene: TRBV27; CDR3 protein: ASSLLRDRVSEQY
CDR3 length: 13; V gene: TRBV14; CDR3 protein: ASQEMAGWDSPLH
CDR3 length: 12; V gene: TRBV5-6; CDR3 protein: ASRAGLLNTEAF
CDR3 length: 9; V gene: TRBV20-1; CDR3 protein: SAVGGQGQY
CDR3 length: 13; V gene: TRBV2; CDR3 protein: ASRSDRGNENEQF
CDR3 length: 14; V gene: TRBV27; CDR3 protein: ASSLQREWSYNEQF
CDR3 length: 12; V gene: TRBV6-1; CDR3 protein: ASSQGAQTGELF
CDR3 length: 13; V gene: TRBV7-6; CDR3 protein: ASSLEVQSSYEQY
CDR3 length: 11; V gene: TRBV7-2; CDR3 protein: ASSLTPGETQY
CDR3 length: 14; V gene: TRBV15; CDR3 protein: ATSIWTAVRGDTQY
CDR3 length: 15; V gene: TRBV10-2; CDR3 protein: ASSDPGGPGLVYEQY
CDR3 length: 13; V gene: TRBV11-2; CDR3 protein: ASSLGYAGQTEAF
CDR3 length: 11; V gene: TRBV19; CDR3 protein: ASSIRGTYEQY
CDR3 length: 12; V gene: TRBV29-1; CDR3 protein: SVHTNGRPYEQY
CDR3 length: 13; V gene: TRBV5-4; CDR3 protein: ASSLGAGEYYEQY
CDR3 length: 11; V gene: TRBV29-1; CDR3 protein: SVTLAIQETQY
CDR3 length: 12; V gene: TRBV2; CDR3 protein: ASNGGTGSYEQY
CDR3 length: 13; V gene: TRBV19; CDR3 protein: ASSVWRGSTDTQY
CDR3 length: 15; V gene: TRBV5-1; CDR3 protein: ASSFRPTAVPVGELF
CDR3 length: 13; V gene: TRBV6-5; CDR3 protein: ASSYSRAEPYEQY
CDR3 length: 13; V gene: TRBV9; CDR3 protein: ASSVAGGNQETQY
CDR3 length: 13; V gene: TRBV15; CDR3 protein: ATSEPGQPNTEAF
CDR3 length: 14; V gene: TRBV6-1; CDR3 protein: ASSAAGQGLSYEQY
CDR3 length: 13; V gene: TRBV7-9; CDR3 protein: ASSLGGQGADTQY
CDR3 length: 14; V gene: TRBV2; CDR3 protein: ASSASASGRTDTQY
CDR3 length: 12; V gene: TRBV7-2; CDR3 protein: ASSLDGGAYEQY
CDR3 length: 13; V gene: TRBV7-8; CDR3 protein: ASGEREGSYNEQF
CDR3 length: 12; V gene: TRBV2; CDR3 protein: ASSEARMGNEQF
CDR3 length: 14; V gene: TRBV15; CDR3 protein: ATSRDLGRDGTEAF
CDR3 length: 12; V gene: TRBV7-6; CDR3 protein: ASSSTLVTDTQY
CDR3 length: 11; V gene: TRBV10-3; CDR3 protein: AISAGSQETQY
CDR3 length: 14; V gene: TRBV7-2; CDR3 protein: ASSLLGMSSARGYT
CDR3 length: 13; V gene: TRBV7-6; CDR3 protein: ASSLVGSDTGELF
CDR3 length: 12; V gene: TRBV10-1; CDR3 protein: ASSEVRDSYEQY
CDR3 length: 16; V gene: TRBV4-2; CDR3 protein: ASSQDDYRDRAYNEQF
CDR3 length: 13; V gene: TRBV6-6; CDR3 protein: ASSYSDRALDEQF
CDR3 length: 11; V gene: TRBV2; CDR3 protein: ASRGQRTDTQY
CDR3 length: 14; V gene: TRBV29-1; CDR3 protein: SVEATTGLPLGGQY
CDR3 length: 14; V gene: TRBV5-4; CDR3 protein: ASSQELASGTDTQY
CDR3 length: 14; V gene: TRBV4-3; CDR3 protein: ASSQDGRQSTTEAF
CDR3 length: 13; V gene: TRBV5-1; CDR3 protein: ASSLEGTGVEKLF
CDR3 length: 13; V gene: TRBV10-3; CDR3 protein: AISSGQGMDNEQF